One and the same sample provided the 31 T cell receptor beta chains below, sequenced in a study of blood T cell repertoires in COVID-19. TCRdb keeps only in-frame clones here, not all; method: immunoSEQ multiplex PCR. This sample has about 250,000 clones, with around nine tenths found just once. Sequenced sample: peripheral blood. The source is a woman aged 60-75 years who had recovered from COVID-19.

This clone has just one count. CDR3: CASSQADEKLFF. The CDR3 DNA follows: TGTGCCAGCAGCCAAGCTGATGAAAAACTGTTTTTT. The chain employs TRBV3-1 (or the pseudogene TRBV3-2) and TRBJ1-4, with D hard to call. The CDR3 runs to 12 residues. The V gene lost 1 base and the J gene lost 6 bases, with 3 bases spanning the gap. Germline V gene sequence: CDR1 LGHDT, CDR2 YNNKEL (reference sequence).

In this sample, this clone turned up a few times. The rearrangement joins TRBV2 to TRBJ1-2; 7 bases agree with TRBD1. J was trimmed by 7 bases and V by 4 bases; bases with no gene match: 3. Germline values: CDR1 SNHLY, CDR2 FYNNEI. CDR3 size: 12 residues. CDR3 sequence: CASSADRVGYTF. CDR3 in DNA: TGTGCCAGCAGTGCCGACAGGGTTGGCTACACCTTC.

The V and J genes are TRBV28 and TRBJ2-6; D remains unclear. The CDR3 consists of 15 residues. Germline V gene lookup returns CDR1 MDHEN and CDR2 SYDVKM. Trimming shortened V by 5 bases and J by 5 bases, and 13 bases separated the two germline ends. CDR3 protein: CASSARSSWANVLTF. The CDR3, as DNA: TGTGCCAGCAGTGCGCGGTCCTCGTGGGCCAACGTCCTGACTTTC.

The chain carries TRBV12-5 and TRBJ2-1; 7 bases line up with TRBD2. Germline V CDR1 and CDR2: LGHNT, FRNRAP. The CDR3 runs to 16 residues. V lost 4 bases, J lost 4 bases, and 10 bases stayed unmatched. Here the CDR3 DNA reads TGTGCTAGTGGTTCCTATACTAGCGCCGGATACAATGAGCAGTTCTTC. This gives the protein CASGSYTSAGYNEQFF.

This clone was seen more than once but under ten times. The gene calls are TRBV3-1 (or the pseudogene TRBV3-2) and TRBJ1-2, with 7 bases lining up with TRBD1. CDR3 length equals 15 residues. V lost 0 bases to trimming and J lost 7 bases; unmatched junction nucleotides: 8. The germline V gene encodes CDR1 LGHDT and CDR2 YNNKEL (reference sequence). CDR3 coding DNA: TGTGCCAGCAGCCAAGATCTGACAGGGAGCCGTGGCTACACCTTC. Amino acid sequence: CASSQDLTGSRGYTF.

The chain links TRBV3-1 (or the pseudogene TRBV3-2) to TRBJ2-5; D is unresolved. The CDR3 is 13 residues long. Trimming removed 4 bases from V and 2 bases from J, with 8 bases in between. Germline CDR1 reads LGHDT; CDR2 reads YNNKEL (reference sequence). CDR3 in DNA: TGTGCCAGCAGCCGCGGCGTACAAGAGACCCAGTACTTC. It specifies CASSRGVQETQYF.

The chain is built from TRBV5-1 and TRBJ2-7; 11 bases match TRBD1. Germline CDR1 SGHRS, CDR2 YFSETQ. This CDR3 has 15 residues. Germline trimming cut 1 base from V and 2 bases from J; bases unmatched to any gene: 2. The CDR3 nucleotides read TGCGCCAGCAGCTTGCGGACAGGGGGCACCTACGAGCAGTACTTC. It is translated as CASSLRTGGTYEQYF.

This chain uses TRBV27 with TRBJ1-2; 7 nucleotides line up with TRBD1. Germline V lookup: CDR1 MNHEY, CDR2 SMNVEV (reference sequence). The CDR3 sequence is 15 residues long. The V gene end was trimmed by 4 bases and the J gene end by 2 bases; junction bases not matched to a gene: 7. Here the CDR3 DNA reads TGTGCCAGCAGTTCCCCGGGACAGCTGAACTATGGCTACACCTTC. This encodes CASSSPGQLNYGYTF.

This chain links TRBV7-2 with TRBJ2-1; 9 bases agree with TRBD1. The V gene's germline CDR1 is SGHTA and CDR2 FQGNSA. Unmatched junction bases numbered 14, after V lost 5 bases and J lost 9 bases. This CDR3 has 16 amino acids. CDR3: CASSGPGQGLGGEQFF. In DNA form, the CDR3 reads TGTGCCAGCAGCGGGCCGGGACAGGGATTAGGTGGTGAGCAGTTCTTC. Based on the CDR3 plus reference TRBV7-2 and TRBJ2-1, the full variable domain is GAGVSQSPSNKVTEKGKDVELRCDPISGHTALYWYRQSLGQGLEFLIYFQGNSAPDKSGLPSDRFSAERTGGSVSTLTIQRTQQEDSAVYLCASSGPGQGLGGEQFFGPGTRLTVL.

The chain uses TRBV11-2 and TRBJ2-1; 7 positions agree with TRBD2. The V gene's germline CDR1 is SGHAT and CDR2 FQNNGV. With V trimmed by 1 base and J by 4 bases, 10 bases remained unmatched. CDR3 length equals 17 residues. CDR3 residues: CASSLVFGGGPYNEQFF. CDR3 nucleotide sequence: TGTGCCAGCAGCTTAGTTTTCGGCGGGGGTCCATACAATGAGCAGTTCTTC.

J is TRBJ1-2 and V is TRBV3-1 (or the pseudogene TRBV3-2), with D possibly being TRBD1 (5 bases). V lost 1 base and J lost 9, with 21 bases in between. The CDR3 has 16 residues. Germline V CDR1 and CDR2: LGHDT, YNNKEL (reference sequence). The CDR3 reads CASSQGLGTNRASYTF. CDR3 in DNA: TGTGCCAGCAGCCAAGGGTTAGGGACTAATCGTGCCAGCTACACCTTC.

About this clone: Germline and junction disagree at one end, which may indicate a read error. J is TRBJ2-7 and V is TRBV28; possibly TRBD2 for D (6 bases). Germline V CDR1 and CDR2: MDHEN, SYDVKM. The CDR3 has 13 amino acids. The CDR3 spells CTSSRPGGSEQYF. The CDR3 DNA reads as TGTACCAGCTCTAGGCCCGGGGGAAGCGAGCAGTACTTC.

V usage is TRBV6-5 and J usage is TRBJ1-3; D is unclear. Germline CDR1 MNHEY, CDR2 SVGAGI. CDR3 length: 14 amino acids. V lost 7 bases and J lost 6, with 16 bases in between. DNA of the CDR3: TGTGCCAGCACGAGGGTCGGATGGATAAACACCATATATTTT. Amino acids: CASTRVGWINTIYF.

The J gene is TRBJ1-2, the V gene TRBV29-1; D is unresolved. Trimming pared 7 bases from V and 1 base from J, leaving 13 bases between. Germline V CDR1 and CDR2: SQVTM, ANQGSEA. The CDR3 is 13 amino acids. CDR3 coding DNA: TGCAGCGCTCAAGGGCGGGGTAACTATGGCTACACCTTC. This sequence encodes CSAQGRGNYGYTF.

This sequence joins TRBV13 and TRBJ1-2, with 9 bases matching TRBD1. The V segment lost 4 bases and the J segment 4 bases; nucleotides outside the gene matches: 7. This CDR3 contains 15 residues. CDR1 and CDR2 from the germline V gene are PRHDT and FYEKMQ (reference sequence). This chain's CDR3 is CASSSGTGYGYGYTF. The CDR3 region has the DNA TGTGCCAGCAGCTCCGGGACAGGGTACGGCTATGGCTACACCTTC.

J is TRBJ1-2 and V is TRBV19; D might be TRBD1 (5 bases). This CDR3 spans 14 amino acids. V was pared by 5 bases and J by 5 bases, with 15 bases between. CDR1 and CDR2 (germline): LNHDA, SQIVND (reference sequence). The CDR3 loop reads CASSYGNRLYGYTF. In DNA, the CDR3 is TGTGCCAGTAGTTATGGTAACAGGCTATATGGCTACACCTTC.

The chain carries TRBV9 and TRBJ2-7, with no clear D. Germline V CDR1 and CDR2: SGDLS, YYNGEE. The CDR3 has 14 residues. The germline V and J ends were trimmed by 0 bases and 1 base, with 8 bases remaining between them. Here the CDR3 DNA reads TGTGCCAGCAGCGTAGTAGCCAGTTCCTACGAGCAGTACTTC. Amino acids: CASSVVASSYEQYF.

This clone has just one count. The genes are TRBV5-1 and TRBJ1-1; D is perhaps TRBD1 (5 bases). The germline V gene encodes CDR1 SGHRS and CDR2 YFSETQ. The CDR3 spans 14 residues. The V gene lost 7 bases and the J gene lost 0 bases, with 13 bases spanning the gap. The DNA of the CDR3 is TGCGCCAGCCGTACGACAGCTTTGAACACTGAAGCTTTCTTT. As protein: CASRTTALNTEAFF.

This clone was picked up one time. J is TRBJ2-1 and V is TRBV9, with 8 positions matching TRBD2. CDR3 length: 18 residues. Germline CDR1 reads SGDLS; CDR2 reads YYNGEE. Losses at the gene ends were 5 bases for V and 3 bases for J; bases not matched to a gene: 16. This chain's CDR3 is CASSAGTRPVLLYNEQFF. For the CDR3, the DNA is TGTGCCAGCAGTGCCGGGACTAGACCTGTGCTCCTCTACAATGAGCAGTTCTTC.

The chain has TRBV9 and TRBJ2-2; D gene unclear. Germline CDR1 and CDR2: SGDLS and YYNGEE. This CDR3 has 15 amino acids. V was trimmed by 0 bases and J by 6 bases, leaving 12 bases between them. CDR3 nucleotides: TGTGCCAGCAGCGTAGCTTCCAGAACCCCCGGGGAGCTGTTTTTT. Residues: CASSVASRTPGELFF.

This chain connects TRBV7-8 to TRBJ2-1; D gene uncertain. CDR3 length equals 11 residues. Germline CDR1 reads SGHVS; CDR2 reads FQNEAQ. Trimming took off 5 bases at V and 7 bases at J, with 6 bases between the two ends. The CDR3 sequence is CASSINNEQFF. CDR3 bases: TGTGCCAGCAGCATCAATAATGAGCAGTTCTTC.

The rearrangement links TRBV28 to TRBJ2-7; unclear D gene. CDR1 MDHEN and CDR2 SYDVKM come from the germline V gene. Trimming pared 3 bases from V and 2 bases from J, leaving 11 bases between. The CDR3 is made up of 14 amino acids. This CDR3 reads CASSFARSPYEQYF. The CDR3 bases are TGTGCCAGCAGTTTTGCCCGGAGTCCCTACGAGCAGTACTTC.

This clone was recorded once. J is TRBJ1-1 and V is TRBV4-3; D remains unclear. Trimming left V 0 bases short and J 4 bases short, with 9 bases between. This CDR3 is 14 amino acids long. From germline, CDR1 is LGHNA and CDR2 YSLEER. Here the CDR3 DNA reads TGCGCCAGCAGCCAAGATTGGAGTTCCACTGAAGCTTTCTTT. It translates to CASSQDWSSTEAFF.

This chain uses TRBV7-2 with TRBJ2-5; 10 nucleotides line up with TRBD2. With 2 bases clipped from V and 5 bases from J, the junction kept 5 bases outside the gene matches. CDR1 SGHTA and CDR2 FQGNSA come from the germline V gene. This CDR3 region has 15 residues. The CDR3 loop reads CASSLSSGGWETQYF. Here the CDR3 DNA reads TGTGCCAGCAGCTTATCTAGCGGGGGTTGGGAGACCCAGTACTTC.

The chain joins TRBV3-1 (or the pseudogene TRBV3-2) to TRBJ1-5, with D possibly matching TRBD1 (5 bases). Deletions cut 0 bases from V and 6 bases from J, with 6 bases between. The CDR3 has 13 amino acids. From germline, CDR1 is LGHDT and CDR2 YNNKEL (reference sequence). The chain's CDR3 is CASSQDGAQPQHF. DNA for the CDR3: TGTGCCAGCAGCCAAGATGGGGCTCAGCCCCAGCATTTT.

This chain uses TRBV19 with TRBJ1-1; tentative D call: TRBD1 (6 bases). With 6 bases removed from V and 3 bases from J, the gap between germline ends came to 14 bases. Looked up from germline, CDR1 is LNHDA and CDR2 is SQIVND (reference sequence). The CDR3 covers 14 residues. The CDR3 protein is CASSIRGAYTEAFF. For the CDR3, the DNA is TGTGCCAGTAGCATCCGGGGGGCGTACACTGAAGCTTTCTTT. The whole variable domain, remainder taken from reference TRBV19 and TRBJ1-1, is DGGITQSPKYLFRKEGQNVTLSCEQNLNHDAMYWYRQDPGQGLRLIYYSQIVNDFQKGDIAEGYSVSREKKESFPLTVTSAQKNPTAFYLCASSIRGAYTEAFFGQGTRLTVV.

This clone has only one observation. This chain uses TRBV29-1 with TRBJ2-2, with 11 nucleotides matching TRBD1. CDR1 and CDR2 (germline): SQVTM, ANQGSEA. The CDR3 loop spans 14 amino acids. Trimming removed 7 bases from V and 6 bases from J; junction bases left unmatched: 7. The DNA of the CDR3 is TGCAGCGGAAGGCGGGACAGGGGGTCCGGGGAGCTGTTTTTT. The encoded protein is CSGRRDRGSGELFF.

The V and J genes are TRBV7-2 and TRBJ2-7, with D hard to call. The germline CDR1 and CDR2 sequences are SGHTA and FQGNSA. The CDR3 totals 15 residues. The V and J ends lost 5 bases and 5 bases respectively, with 19 bases between them. CDR3 sequence (DNA): TGTGCCAGCAGCCCCGGGTTGGGTGGTTTCGACGAGCAGTACTTC. Its translation: CASSPGLGGFDEQYF.

In DNA form, the CDR3 reads TGTGCCAGCAGCCAAGGCCAGGGTAATTCACCCCTCCACTTT. This codes for CASSQGQGNSPLHF. The gene calls are TRBV4-2 and TRBJ1-6; the D gene is possibly TRBD1 (5 bases). The V and J ends lost 1 base and 6 bases respectively, with 7 bases between them. Germline V lookup: CDR1 LGHNA, CDR2 YNFKEQ. The CDR3 loop spans 14 amino acids.

The chain combines TRBV28 with TRBJ1-1, with a weak D call TRBD1 (5 bases). Germline values: CDR1 MDHEN, CDR2 SYDVKM. V lost 6 bases to trimming and J lost 1 base, with 15 bases between them. This CDR3 is built from 15 residues. The CDR3 nucleotides are TGTGCCAGCAGGCCAGCAGACGGGGGGAACACTGAAGCTTTCTTT. Protein product: CASRPADGGNTEAFF.

This rearrangement joins TRBV7-3 to TRBJ2-7; D is ambiguous. Per the germline V gene, CDR1 is SGHTA and CDR2 is FQGTGA. There are 15 residues in the CDR3. Trimming took off 0 bases at V and 0 bases at J, with 9 bases between the two ends. CDR3 DNA: TGTGCCAGCAGCTTAACCGCGGCGAGCTCCTACGAGCAGTACTTC. Protein: CASSLTAASSYEQYF.